Presented here are 5 T cell receptor beta chains from one specimen sequenced in a study of blood T cell repertoires in COVID-19. Sequencing was performed with immunoSEQ multiplex PCR; in TCRdb, only in-frame clones are kept and a portion is missing. The table shows about 260,000 clones, with about 83% occurring only once. The specimen sequenced was peripheral blood. These TCRs come from a woman aged 40 to 50 who had recovered from COVID-19.

This clone occurred a few times. The V call is TRBV5-1, the J call TRBJ2-5; the match to TRBD2 covers 10 bases. V shed 2 bases, J shed 5 bases, and the junction held 12 bases outside the gene matches. Per the germline V gene, CDR1 is SGHRS and CDR2 is YFSETQ. The CDR3 runs to 17 residues. CDR3 DNA sequence: TGCGCCAGCAGCTTCAGACCAGCGGGGGGGCAGGCCGAGACCCAGTACTTC. It translates to CASSFRPAGGQAETQYF.

The rearrangement links TRBV28 to TRBJ1-2; D uncertain. Germline lookup yields CDR1 MDHEN and CDR2 SYDVKM. This CDR3 contains 13 residues. V lost 7 bases and J lost 8, with 17 bases in between. The CDR3: CASTQVVRAGYTF. The CDR3 DNA reads TGTGCCAGCACCCAAGTGGTGAGGGCCGGCTACACCTTC.

The chain has TRBV7-3 and TRBJ2-7, with 12 nucleotides matching TRBD2. The germline V gene encodes CDR1 SGHTA and CDR2 FQGTGA. J was trimmed by 5 bases and V by 8 bases; bases with no gene match: 16. This CDR3 region has 17 residues. In DNA, the CDR3 is TGTGCCAGCCTGCGAAACGCAACTAGCGGGGGGACAGACGAGCAGTACTTC. Amino acid sequence: CASLRNATSGGTDEQYF. The full variable domain, rest sourced from reference TRBV7-3 and TRBJ2-7, is GAGVSQTPSNKVTEKGKYVELRCDPISGHTALYWYRQSLGQGPEFLIYFQGTGAADDSGLPNDRFFAVRPEGSVSTLKIQRTERGDSAVYLCASLRNATSGGTDEQYFGPGTRLTVT.

The rearrangement links TRBV9 to TRBJ2-1; D unclear. Trimming removed 0 bases at V and 4 bases at J, with 8 bases between. CDR3 length: 14 residues. CDR1 is SGDLS, CDR2 YYNGEE, per germline. The CDR3 DNA is TGTGCCAGCAGCGTAGATCCCCTATACAATGAGCAGTTCTTC. It encodes CASSVDPLYNEQFF.

The chain is built from TRBV28 and TRBJ1-1; 9 nucleotides match TRBD1. CDR1 is MDHEN, CDR2 SYDVKM, per germline. The ends lost 7 bases at V and 4 bases at J; junction bases unmatched: 7. The CDR3 sequence is 14 residues long. This CDR3 reads CASITGGPGTEAFF. The CDR3 DNA reads as TGTGCCAGCATCACAGGGGGCCCGGGCACTGAAGCTTTCTTT.